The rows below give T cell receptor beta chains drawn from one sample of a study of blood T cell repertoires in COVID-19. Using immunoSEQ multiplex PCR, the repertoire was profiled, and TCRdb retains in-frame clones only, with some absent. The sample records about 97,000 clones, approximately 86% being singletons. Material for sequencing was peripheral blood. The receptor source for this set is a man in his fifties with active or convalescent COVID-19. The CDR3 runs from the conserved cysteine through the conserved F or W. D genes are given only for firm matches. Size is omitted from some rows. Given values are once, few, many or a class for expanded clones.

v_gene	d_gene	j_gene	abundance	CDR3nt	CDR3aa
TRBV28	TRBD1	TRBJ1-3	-	TGTGCCAGCAGTTTTCCGGACAGGATCGGAAACACCATATATTTT	CASSFPDRIGNTIYF
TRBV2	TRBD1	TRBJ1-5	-	TGTGCCAGCAGCTCCGGGACAGGGAGTCAGCCCCAGCATTTT	CASSSGTGSQPQHF
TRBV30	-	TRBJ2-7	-	TGTGCCTGGGCCAGGTCCTACGAGCAGTACTTC	CAWARSYEQYF
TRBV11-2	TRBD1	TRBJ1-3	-	TGTGCCAGCAGCTCAGACACGGGACAGGCGTACACCATATATTTT	CASSSDTGQAYTIYF
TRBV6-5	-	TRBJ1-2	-	TGTGCCACCGAAGAGACTTCTAGGTATGGCTACACCTTC	CATEETSRYGYTF
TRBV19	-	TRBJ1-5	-	TGTGCCAGTAGCAGCATGAGGAATAATCAGCCCCAGCATTTT	CASSSMRNNQPQHF
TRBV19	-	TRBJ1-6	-	TGTGCCAGTAGTCCCGACACACGAAATAATTCACCCCTCCACTTT	CASSPDTRNNSPLHF
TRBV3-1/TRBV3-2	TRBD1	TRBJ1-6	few	TGTGCCAGCAGGCGGACAGGGGGAGAAAATTCACCCCTCCACTTT	CASRRTGGENSPLHF
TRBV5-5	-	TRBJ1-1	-	TGTGCCAGCAGTGCTGCAGGTATTTTCACTGAAGCTTTCTTT	CASSAAGIFTEAFF
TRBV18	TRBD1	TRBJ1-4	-	TGTGCCAGCTCCGGGACAGAGGCGCCTCGGGAAGAAAAACTGTTTTTT	CASSGTEAPREEKLFF
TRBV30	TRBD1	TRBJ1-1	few	TGTGCCTGGGGGGACAGCGTCGGCACTGAAGCTTTCTTT	CAWGDSVGTEAFF
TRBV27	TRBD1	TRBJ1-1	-	TGTGCCAGCAGTTTAACGCAGGGGGCTGAAGCTTTCTTT	CASSLTQGAEAFF
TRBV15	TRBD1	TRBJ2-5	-	TGTGCCACCAGCAGGTCAGGGGGCGGGGAGACCCAGTACTTC	CATSRSGGGETQYF
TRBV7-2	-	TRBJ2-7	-	TGTGCCAGCAGCGGACTTAGGGAGCAGTACTTC	CASSGLREQYF
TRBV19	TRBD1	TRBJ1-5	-	TGTGCCAGTAGTATCGGCCGGGACAGAAATCAGCCCCAGCATTTT	CASSIGRDRNQPQHF
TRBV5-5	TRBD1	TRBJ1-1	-	TGTGCCAGCAGCTTATCGGACAGGGTCATCCAAGCTTTCTTT	CASSLSDRVIQAFF
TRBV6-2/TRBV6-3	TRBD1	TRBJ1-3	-	TGTGCCAGCAGTGCCGGGACAGCTGCTGGAAACACCATATATTTT	CASSAGTAAGNTIYF
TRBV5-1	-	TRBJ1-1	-	TGCGCCAGCAGTGGCGGTGGCACTGAAGCTTTCTTT	CASSGGGTEAFF
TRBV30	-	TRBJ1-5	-	TGTGCCTGGAGTCGAGGGGAGGGCAATCAGCCCCAGCATTTT	CAWSRGEGNQPQHF
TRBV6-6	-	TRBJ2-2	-	TGTGCCAGTGGGGGGGCAACGAACACCGGGGAGCTGTTTTTT	CASGGATNTGELFF
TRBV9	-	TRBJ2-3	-	TGTGCCAGCAGCGTAGAGGGGAGCACAGATACGCAGTATTTT	CASSVEGSTDTQYF
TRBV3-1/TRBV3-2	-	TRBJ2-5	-	TGTGCCAGCAGCCAAGTCGTGGAGACCCAGTACTTC	CASSQVVETQYF
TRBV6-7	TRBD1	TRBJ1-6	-	TGTGCCAGCAGAATGGGACAGGGGCACCATTCACCCCTCCACTTT	CASRMGQGHHSPLHF
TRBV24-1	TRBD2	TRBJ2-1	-	TGTGCCACCAGTGATCCTAGCGGGGACTACAATGAGCAGTTCTTC	CATSDPSGDYNEQFF
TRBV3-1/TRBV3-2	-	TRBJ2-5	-	TGTGCCAGCCGTCCGGCGGACCAAGAGACCCAGTACTTC	CASRPADQETQYF
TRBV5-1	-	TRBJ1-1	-	TGCGCCAGCAGCTTTTCCATGAACACTGAAGCTTTCTTT	CASSFSMNTEAFF
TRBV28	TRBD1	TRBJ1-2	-	TGTGCCAGCAGAGGGACAGCCCTTAATGGCTACACCTTC	CASRGTALNGYTF
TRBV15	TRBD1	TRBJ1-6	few	TGTGCCACCAGACCAAGACTCGACAGGGCCGGCTATAATTCACCCCTCCACTTT	CATRPRLDRAGYNSPLHF